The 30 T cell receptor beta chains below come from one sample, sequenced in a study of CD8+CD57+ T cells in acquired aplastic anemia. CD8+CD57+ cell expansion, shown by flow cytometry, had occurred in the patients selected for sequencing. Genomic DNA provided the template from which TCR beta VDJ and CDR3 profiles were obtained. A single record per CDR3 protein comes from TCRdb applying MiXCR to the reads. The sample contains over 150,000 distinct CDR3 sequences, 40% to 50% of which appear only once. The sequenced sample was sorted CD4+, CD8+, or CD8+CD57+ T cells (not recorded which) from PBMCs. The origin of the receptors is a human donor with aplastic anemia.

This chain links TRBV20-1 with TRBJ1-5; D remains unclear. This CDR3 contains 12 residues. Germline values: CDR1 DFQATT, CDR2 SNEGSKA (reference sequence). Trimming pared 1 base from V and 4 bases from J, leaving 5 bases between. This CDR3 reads CSARAANQPQHF. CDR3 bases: TGCAGTGCTAGAGCGGCGAATCAGCCCCAGCATTTT.

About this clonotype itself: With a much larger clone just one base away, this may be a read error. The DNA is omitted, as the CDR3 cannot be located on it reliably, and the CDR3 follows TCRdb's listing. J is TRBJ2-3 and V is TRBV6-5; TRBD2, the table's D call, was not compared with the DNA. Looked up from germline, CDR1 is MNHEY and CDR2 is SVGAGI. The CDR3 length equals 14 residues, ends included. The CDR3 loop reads CASSWAGGTDTRYF.

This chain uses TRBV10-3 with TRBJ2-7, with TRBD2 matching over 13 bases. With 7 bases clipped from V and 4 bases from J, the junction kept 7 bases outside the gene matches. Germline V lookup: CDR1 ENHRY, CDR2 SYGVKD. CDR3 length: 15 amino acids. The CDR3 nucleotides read TGTGCCATCAAACCAGGGACTAGCGGGGAATACGAGCAGTACTTC. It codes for CAIKPGTSGEYEQYF.

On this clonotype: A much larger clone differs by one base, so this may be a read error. The CDR3 region has the DNA TGCGCCAGCAGCTTAGGGACAGGGGGTCAAGCTTTCTTT. It encodes CASSLGTGGQAFF. The gene calls are TRBV5-1 and TRBJ1-1, with 11 bases fitting TRBD1. Germline values: CDR1 SGHRS, CDR2 YFSETQ. Trimming cost V 2 bases and J 9 bases; bases outside gene matches: 3. CDR3 length equals 13 residues.

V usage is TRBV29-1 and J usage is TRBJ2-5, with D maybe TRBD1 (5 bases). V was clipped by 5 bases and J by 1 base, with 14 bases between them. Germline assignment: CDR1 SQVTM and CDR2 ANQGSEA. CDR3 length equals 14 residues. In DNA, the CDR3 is TGCAGCGTTAGGGTCAACACAGGCCAAGAGACCCAGTACTTC. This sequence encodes CSVRVNTGQETQYF. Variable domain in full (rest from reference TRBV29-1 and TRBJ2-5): SAVISQKPSRDICQRGTSLTIQCQVDSQVTMMFWYRQQPGQSLTLIATANQGSEATYESGFVIDKFPISRPNLTFSTLTVSNMSPEDSSIYLCSVRVNTGQETQYFGPGTRLLVL.

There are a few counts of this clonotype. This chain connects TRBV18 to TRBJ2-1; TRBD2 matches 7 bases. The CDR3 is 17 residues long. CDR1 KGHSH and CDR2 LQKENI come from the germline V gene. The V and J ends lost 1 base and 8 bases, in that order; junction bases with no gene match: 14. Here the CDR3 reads CASSPQALAAVADEQFF. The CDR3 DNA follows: TGTGCCAGCTCACCACAGGCGCTAGCGGCAGTCGCGGATGAGCAGTTCTTC. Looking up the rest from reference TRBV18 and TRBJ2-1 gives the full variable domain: NAGVMQNPRHLVRRRGQEARLRCSPMKGHSHVYWYRQLPEEGLKFMVYLQKENIIDESGMPKERFSAEFPKEGPSILRIQQVVRGDSAAYFCASSPQALAAVADEQFFGPGTRLTVL.

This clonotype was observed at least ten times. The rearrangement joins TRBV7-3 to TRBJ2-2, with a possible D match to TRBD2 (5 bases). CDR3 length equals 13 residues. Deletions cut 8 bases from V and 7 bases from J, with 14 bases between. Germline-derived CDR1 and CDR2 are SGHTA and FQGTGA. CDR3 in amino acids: CASSDSPGGELFF. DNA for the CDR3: TGTGCCAGCTCGGACTCGCCAGGCGGGGAGCTGTTTTTT.

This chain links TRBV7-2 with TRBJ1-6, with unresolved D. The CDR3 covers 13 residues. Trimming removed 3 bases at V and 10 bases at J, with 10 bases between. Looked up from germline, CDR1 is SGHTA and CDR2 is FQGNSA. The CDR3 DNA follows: TGTGCCAGCAGCTTCCCACAGCCGTCACCCCTCCACTTT. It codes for CASSFPQPSPLHF.

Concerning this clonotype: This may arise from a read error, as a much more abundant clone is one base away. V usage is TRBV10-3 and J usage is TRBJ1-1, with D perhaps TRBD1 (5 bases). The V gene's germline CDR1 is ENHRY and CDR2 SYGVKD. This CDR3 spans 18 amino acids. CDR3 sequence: CANSRGGTEVSMNTEAFF. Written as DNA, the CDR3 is TGTGCCAACAGTCGGGGCGGGACGGAGGTATCGATGAACACTGAAGCTTTCTTT.

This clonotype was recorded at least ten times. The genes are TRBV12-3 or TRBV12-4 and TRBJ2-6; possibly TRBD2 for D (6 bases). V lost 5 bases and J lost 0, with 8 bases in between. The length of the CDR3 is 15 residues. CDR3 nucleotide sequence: TGTGCCAGCAGTGGGGGGTTCTCTGGGGCCAACGTCCTGACTTTC. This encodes CASSGGFSGANVLTF.

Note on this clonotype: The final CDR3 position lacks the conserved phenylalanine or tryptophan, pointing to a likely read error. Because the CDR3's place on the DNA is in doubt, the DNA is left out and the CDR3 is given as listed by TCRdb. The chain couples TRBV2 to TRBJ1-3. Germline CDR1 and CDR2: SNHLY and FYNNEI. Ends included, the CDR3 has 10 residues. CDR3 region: CASSGAGMNT.

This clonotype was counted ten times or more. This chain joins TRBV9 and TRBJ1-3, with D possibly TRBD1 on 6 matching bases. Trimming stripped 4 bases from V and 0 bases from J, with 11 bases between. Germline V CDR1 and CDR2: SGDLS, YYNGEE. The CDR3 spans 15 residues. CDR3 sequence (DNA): TGTGCCAGCAGCCCCAGGGACACCTCTGGAAACACCATATATTTT. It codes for CASSPRDTSGNTIYF.

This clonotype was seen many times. As DNA, the CDR3 is TGTGCCAGTAGCCGGGGTACTGGGGAGACCCAGTACTTC. This translates into CASSRGTGETQYF. The rearrangement links TRBV19 to TRBJ2-5; possibly TRBD2 for D (5 bases). This CDR3 comprises 13 residues. Germline V CDR1 and CDR2: LNHDA, SQIVND (reference sequence). Trimming removed 6 bases at V and 5 bases at J, with 13 bases between. Full variable domain (rest looked up from reference TRBV19 and TRBJ2-5): DGGITQSPKYLFRKEGQNVTLSCEQNLNHDAMYWYRQDPGQGLRLIYYSQIVNDFQKGDIAEGYSVSREKKESFPLTVTSAQKNPTAFYLCASSRGTGETQYFGPGTRLLVL.

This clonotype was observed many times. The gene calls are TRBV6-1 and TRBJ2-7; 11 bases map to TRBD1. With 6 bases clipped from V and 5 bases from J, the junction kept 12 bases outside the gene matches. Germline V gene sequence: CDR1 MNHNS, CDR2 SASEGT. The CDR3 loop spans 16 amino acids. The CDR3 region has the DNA TGTGCCAGCAGGCTGGGACAGGGGGTGCTTGGACACGAGCAGTACTTC. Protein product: CASRLGQGVLGHEQYF.

The CDR3 here is CSVVMGRGGYGYTF. The CDR3 DNA reads as TGCAGCGTTGTGATGGGCAGGGGCGGCTATGGCTACACCTTC. The rearrangement joins TRBV29-1 to TRBJ1-2, with a weak D call TRBD1 (6 bases). Germline V gene lookup returns CDR1 SQVTM and CDR2 ANQGSEA. Trimming removed 4 bases at V and 4 bases at J, with 16 bases between. The CDR3 extends over 14 amino acids.

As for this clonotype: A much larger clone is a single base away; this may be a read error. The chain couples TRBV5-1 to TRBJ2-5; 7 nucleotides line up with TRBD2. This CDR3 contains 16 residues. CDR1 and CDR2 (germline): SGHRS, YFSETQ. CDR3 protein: CASSLPESGVQETQCF. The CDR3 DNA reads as TGCGCCAGCAGCTTACCGGAGAGCGGGGTCCAAGAGACCCAGTGCTTC.

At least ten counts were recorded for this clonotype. CDR3 loop: CASSYTGTVEETQYF. The DNA of the CDR3 is TGCGCCAGCAGTTATACCGGGACTGTTGAAGAGACCCAGTACTTC. The rearrangement links TRBV5-1 to TRBJ2-5; maybe TRBD2 (6 bases). Germline CDR1 SGHRS, CDR2 YFSETQ. Trimming removed 5 bases from V and 3 bases from J, with 17 bases in between. This CDR3 spans 15 amino acids.

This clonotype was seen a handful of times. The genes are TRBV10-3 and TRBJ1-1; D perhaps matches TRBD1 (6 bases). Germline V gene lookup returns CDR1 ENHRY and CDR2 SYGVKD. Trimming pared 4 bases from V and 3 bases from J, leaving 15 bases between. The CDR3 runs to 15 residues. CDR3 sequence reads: CAISARHREDTEAFF. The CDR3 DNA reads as TGTGCCATCAGTGCTCGACACAGGGAGGACACTGAAGCTTTCTTT.

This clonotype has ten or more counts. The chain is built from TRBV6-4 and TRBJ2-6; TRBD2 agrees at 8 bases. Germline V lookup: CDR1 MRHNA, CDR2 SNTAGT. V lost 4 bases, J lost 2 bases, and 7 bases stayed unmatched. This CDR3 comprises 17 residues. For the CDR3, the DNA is TGTGCCAGCAGTGGCCGGGCGGGAGGTACTGGGGCCAACGTCCTGACTTTC. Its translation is CASSGRAGGTGANVLTF.

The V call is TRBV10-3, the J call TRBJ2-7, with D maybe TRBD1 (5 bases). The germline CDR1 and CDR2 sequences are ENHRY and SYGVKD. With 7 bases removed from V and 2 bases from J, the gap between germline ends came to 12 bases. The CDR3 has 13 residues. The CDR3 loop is CAITPDRTYEQYF. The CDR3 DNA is TGTGCCATCACCCCAGACAGAACCTACGAGCAGTACTTC.

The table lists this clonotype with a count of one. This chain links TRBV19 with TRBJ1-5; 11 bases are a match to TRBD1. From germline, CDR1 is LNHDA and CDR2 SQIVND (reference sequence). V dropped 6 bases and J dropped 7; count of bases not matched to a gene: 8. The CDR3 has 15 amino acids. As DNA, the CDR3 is TGTGCCAGTAGGACCGGGACAGGGGGAGGACAGCCCCAGCATTTT. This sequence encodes CASRTGTGGGQPQHF.

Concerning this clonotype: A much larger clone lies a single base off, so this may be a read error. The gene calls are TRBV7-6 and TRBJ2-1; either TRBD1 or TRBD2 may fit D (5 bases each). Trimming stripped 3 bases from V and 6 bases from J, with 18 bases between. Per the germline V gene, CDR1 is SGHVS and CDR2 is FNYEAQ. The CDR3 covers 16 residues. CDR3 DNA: TGTGCCAGCAGCTTTACTAGGGGCGGCCGGGGCAATGAGCAGTTCTTC. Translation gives CASSFTRGGRGNEQFF.

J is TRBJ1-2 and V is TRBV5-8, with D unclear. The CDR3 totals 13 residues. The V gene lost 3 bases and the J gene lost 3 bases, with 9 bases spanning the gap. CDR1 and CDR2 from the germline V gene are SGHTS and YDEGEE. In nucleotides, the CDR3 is TGTGCCAGCAGCTACCCGATCGACTATGGCTACACCTTC. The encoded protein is CASSYPIDYGYTF.

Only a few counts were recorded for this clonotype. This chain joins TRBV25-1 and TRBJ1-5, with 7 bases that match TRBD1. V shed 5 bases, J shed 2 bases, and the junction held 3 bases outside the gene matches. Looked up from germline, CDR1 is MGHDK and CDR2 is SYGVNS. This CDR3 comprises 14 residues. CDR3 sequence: CASSTTGGNQPQHF. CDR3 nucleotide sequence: TGTGCCAGCAGTACCACAGGGGGCAATCAGCCCCAGCATTTT.

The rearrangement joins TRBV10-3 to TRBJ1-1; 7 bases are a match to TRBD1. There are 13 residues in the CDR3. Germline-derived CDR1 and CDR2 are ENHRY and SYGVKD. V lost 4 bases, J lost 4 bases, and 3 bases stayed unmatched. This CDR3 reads CAISGQGGTEAFF. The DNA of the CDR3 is TGTGCCATCAGTGGACAGGGCGGCACTGAAGCTTTCTTT.

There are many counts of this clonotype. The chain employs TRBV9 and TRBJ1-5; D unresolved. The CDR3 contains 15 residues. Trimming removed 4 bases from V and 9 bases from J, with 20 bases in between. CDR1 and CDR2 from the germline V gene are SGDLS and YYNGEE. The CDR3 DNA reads TGTGCCAGCAGCATAAAACAGTGCTGTCAATGGCCCCAGCATTTT. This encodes CASSIKQCCQWPQHF. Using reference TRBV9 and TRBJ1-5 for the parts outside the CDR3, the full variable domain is DSGVTQTPKHLITATGQRVTLRCSPRSGDLSVYWYQQSLDQGLQFLIQYYNGEERAKGNILERFSAQQFPDLHSELNLSSLELGDSALYFCASSIKQCCQWPQHFGDGTRLSIL.

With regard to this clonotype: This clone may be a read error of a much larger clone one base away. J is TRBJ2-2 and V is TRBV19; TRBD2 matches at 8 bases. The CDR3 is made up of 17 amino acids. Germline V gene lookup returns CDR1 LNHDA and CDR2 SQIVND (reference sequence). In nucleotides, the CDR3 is TGTGCCAGTTATGGGACTAGTAGTCCCGCGGGGACCGGGGAGCTGTCTTTT. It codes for CASYGTSSPAGTGELSF.

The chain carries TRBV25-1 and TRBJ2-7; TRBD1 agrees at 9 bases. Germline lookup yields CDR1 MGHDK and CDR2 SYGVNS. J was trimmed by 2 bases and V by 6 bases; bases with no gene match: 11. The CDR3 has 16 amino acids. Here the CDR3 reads CASSLGGTGFTYEQYF. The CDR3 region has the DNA TGTGCCAGCAGCTTGGGGGGGACAGGGTTTACCTACGAGCAGTACTTC.

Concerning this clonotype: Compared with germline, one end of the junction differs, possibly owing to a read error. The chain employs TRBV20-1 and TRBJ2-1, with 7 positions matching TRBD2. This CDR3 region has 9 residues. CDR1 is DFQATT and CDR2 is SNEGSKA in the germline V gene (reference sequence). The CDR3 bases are TGCAGTGCTAGTAAAGCGGGGATCTTC. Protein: CSASKAGIF.

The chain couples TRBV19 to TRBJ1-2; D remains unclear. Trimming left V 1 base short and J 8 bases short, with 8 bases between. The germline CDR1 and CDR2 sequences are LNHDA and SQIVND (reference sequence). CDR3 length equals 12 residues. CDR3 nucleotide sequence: TGTGCCAGTAGTATAGTAAACGGGGGCTACACCTTC. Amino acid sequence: CASSIVNGGYTF.